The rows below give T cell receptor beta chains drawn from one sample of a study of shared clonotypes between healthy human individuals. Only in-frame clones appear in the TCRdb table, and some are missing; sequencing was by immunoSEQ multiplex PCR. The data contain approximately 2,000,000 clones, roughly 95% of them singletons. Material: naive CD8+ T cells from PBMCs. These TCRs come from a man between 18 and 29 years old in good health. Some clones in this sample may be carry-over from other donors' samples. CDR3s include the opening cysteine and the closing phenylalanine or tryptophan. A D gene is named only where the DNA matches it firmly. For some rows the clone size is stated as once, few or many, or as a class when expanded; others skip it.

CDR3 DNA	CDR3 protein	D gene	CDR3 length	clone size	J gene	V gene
TGTGCCAGCAGTGCTTCCCAGGAACATCAGCCCCAGCATTTT	CASSASQEHQPQHF	.	14	once	TRBJ1-5	TRBV6-5
TGTGCCAGCAGCAAGACAGGGAGGTCCGGGGAGCTGTTTTTT	CASSKTGRSGELFF	.	14	.	TRBJ2-2	TRBV5-8
TGTGCCAGCAGCTTATTGGGAAACACTGAAGCTTTCTTT	CASSLLGNTEAFF	.	13	.	TRBJ1-1	TRBV7-3
TGTGCCAGCAGCTTCAGGGCAGATACGCAGTATTTT	CASSFRADTQYF	.	12	once	TRBJ2-3	TRBV7-2
TGTGCCAGCAGTGCCACAGGGAGCGGGTGGATAGATACGCAGTATTTT	CASSATGSGWIDTQYF	.	16	.	TRBJ2-3	TRBV27
TGTGCCAGCAGCGGAGGGCTTCGGATCGACTATGGCTACACCTTC	CASSGGLRIDYGYTF	.	15	once	TRBJ1-2	TRBV9
TGCGCCAGCAGGAGGGACAGAACCTACGAGCAGTACTTC	CASRRDRTYEQYF	TRBD1	13	once	TRBJ2-7	TRBV10-2
TGCGCCAGCAGCACCCGACTAGCGTCTTACAATGAGCAGTTCTTC	CASSTRLASYNEQFF	TRBD2	15	.	TRBJ2-1	TRBV4-3
TGTGCCAGCAGTGAGACAGGGGTGGGGACCCAGTACTTC	CASSETGVGTQYF	TRBD1	13	once	TRBJ2-5	TRBV6-1
TGTGCCAGCAGCACTCGGACTAGCGGGACGTCTTGGAATGAGCAGTTCTTC	CASSTRTSGTSWNEQFF	TRBD2	17	.	TRBJ2-1	TRBV9
TGTGCCAGCAGCGTCTATGGAACCGCCTTCGACGAGCAGTACTTC	CASSVYGTAFDEQYF	.	15	.	TRBJ2-7	TRBV9
TGTGCCAGCAGTTACCCGATCCAGTACTTC	CASSYPIQYF	.	10	.	TRBJ2-7	TRBV27
TGTGCCAGCAGCCGACGAAATACAGGGGTTGAAGGCTACACCTTC	CASSRRNTGVEGYTF	TRBD1	15	.	TRBJ1-2	TRBV7-8
TGTGCCAGCAGTTCCCGGGACAGGGCGGGAGATACGCAGTATTTT	CASSSRDRAGDTQYF	TRBD1	15	.	TRBJ2-3	TRBV28
TGTGCCAGCCGAGCGCACCTCTCCTACGAGCAGTACTTC	CASRAHLSYEQYF	.	13	.	TRBJ2-7	TRBV11-2
TGCGCCAGCAGCCAAGGTTGGGGGGATCGGAACACCGGGGAGCTGTTTTTT	CASSQGWGDRNTGELFF	.	17	.	TRBJ2-2	TRBV4-1
TGTGCCAGTAGTATAGCCGGGACAGGGAGCTACTATGGCTACACCTTC	CASSIAGTGSYYGYTF	TRBD1	16	.	TRBJ1-2	TRBV19
TGTGCCGGCGGTCAGCCCCAGCATTTT	CAGGQPQHF	.	9	.	TRBJ1-5	TRBV7-9
TGTGCCAGCAGATCCGGGCCCCGAAGGACTGAAGCTTTCTTT	CASRSGPRRTEAFF	.	14	.	TRBJ1-1	TRBV27
TGTGCCAGCAGTGACAGGTTTGCCCATGGCTACACCTTC	CASSDRFAHGYTF	.	13	.	TRBJ1-2	TRBV28
TGTGCCAGCAGCGTTGGGACAGATCCTTTTCGCTTTGTCTTT	CASSVGTDPFRFVF	TRBD1	14	once	TRBJ1-1	TRBV7-9
TGCAGCGTCCCCGGGACAGGTAACACTGAAGCTTTCTTT	CSVPGTGNTEAFF	TRBD1	13	few	TRBJ1-1	TRBV29-1
TGTGCCACCAGCCTGACCGTTGATCAGGGAGGTGGCTACACCTTC	CATSLTVDQGGGYTF	.	15	.	TRBJ1-2	TRBV15
TGTGCAAGTCGCCCACAGATGTGCAGGGTTTGGGGACATGGCTACACCTTC	CASRPQMCRVWGHGYTF	.	17	.	TRBJ1-2	TRBV12-2
TGTGCCAGCAGTGAACGGACAGGTGGTGTGTATGGCTACACCTTC	CASSERTGGVYGYTF	TRBD1	15	.	TRBJ1-2	TRBV6-1
TGCGCCAGCAGAGGGAGGGTCTCTAATAGGGCAGATACGCAGTATTTT	CASRGRVSNRADTQYF	TRBD2	16	.	TRBJ2-3	TRBV5-1
TGTGCCAGCTCCGACCCATTTATGGGACAGCTATATGGCTACACCTTC	CASSDPFMGQLYGYTF	TRBD1	16	.	TRBJ1-2	TRBV18
TGTGCCAGCAGCTTGAGGCAGTATAGCAATCAGCCCCAGCATTTT	CASSLRQYSNQPQHF	.	15	.	TRBJ1-5	TRBV5-6
TGTGCCAGCAGCTTAGGACCAGGGGGATACAATCAGCCCCAGCATTTT	CASSLGPGGYNQPQHF	TRBD1	16	.	TRBJ1-5	TRBV11-2
TGCGCCAGCAGCCAGGGGAGGGGCGGACAGGCAGATACGCAGTATTTT	CASSQGRGGQADTQYF	.	16	.	TRBJ2-3	TRBV4-1
TGTGCCAGCAGCTTCTGGACAGGGGGCGTTGAGCAGTTCTTC	CASSFWTGGVEQFF	TRBD1	14	.	TRBJ2-1	TRBV9
TGTGCCAGCAATACCTTTGGGTGGGACAGCCCGGAGTGGGAGCAGTACTTC	CASNTFGWDSPEWEQYF	TRBD1	17	.	TRBJ2-7	TRBV28
TGTGCCAGCAGGGACGAGAGCGAGCAGTACTTC	CASRDESEQYF	.	11	.	TRBJ2-7	TRBV10-3
TGTGCCAGTAGTATTCGGCTAGCGGGCCCGGGGGAGCAGTACTTC	CASSIRLAGPGEQYF	TRBD2	15	.	TRBJ2-7	TRBV19
TGTGCCAGCAGAACAGACAGGTCCTTTCCCTACGAGCAGTACTTC	CASRTDRSFPYEQYF	.	15	.	TRBJ2-7	TRBV28